This T cell receptor beta chain was sequenced in a study of T cells after yellow fever vaccination. The study, taken as a whole, reports: Some clonotypes were seen in both the CD4 and the CD8 compartments. These made up a small share and likely arose from convergent recombination. The study found a weaker secondary response that peaked faster, day 5 versus 15.

V was trimmed by 4 bases and J by 5 bases, leaving 15 bases between them. CDR3 length equals 14 residues. Germline V gene data show CDR1 as SGHDT and CDR2 as YYEEEE. TCRdb reanalysed the 5' RACE reads using MiXCR and keeps one entry per CDR3 protein. This table has 350,000 or so distinct CDR3 sequences, less than 9.5% appearing once. This clonotype was seen a few times. The antigen is undetermined. The starting material was PBMCs, obtained roughly 45 days after the first yellow fever vaccination. The origin of this receptor is a man aged 18 to 29 who received the YFV17D yellow fever vaccine. The V and J genes are TRBV5-6 and TRBJ1-1, with D unclear. CDR3 DNA: TGTGCCAGCAGCGTGAGCCCCCTGGGTACTGAAGCTTTCTTT. It yields the protein CASSVSPLGTEAFF.